This entry describes one T cell receptor (beta chain). Its antigen is unknown. CDR1 is MNHEY and CDR2 is SMNVEV in the germline V gene (reference sequence). Losses at the gene ends were 5 bases for V and 4 bases for J; bases not matched to a gene: 7. The CDR3 has 16 residues. The data were obtained in a study of molecular identifiers for immune sequencing clone quantification. Study outcomes and limitations: Clonotypes topping 20 RNA copies carried over 97% of effector molecules but under 1% of naive ones.

Previously described methods with listed TCR primers produced the bulk TCR libraries. TCRdb redid the calling of the PCR reads with MiXCR, one entry per CDR3 protein. There are about 630,000 distinct CDR3 sequences in the sample; roughly 25% occur only once, and around 0.78% lies in the top ten. The clonotype comes from a human donor in good health. Some libraries in this study had Jurkat cell RNA spiked in. Specimen: naive CD8+ T cells from blood, with Jurkat cell RNA spiked in. Subset defined: FACS-sorted CD8+CD4-CCR7+CD45RA+ naive T cells. The J gene is TRBJ2-2, the V gene TRBV27, with TRBD2 identical over 10 bases. The CDR3 DNA follows: TGTGCCAGCAGTCCTAGCGGGGGCCCCCTCACCGGGGAGCTGTTTTTT. It yields the protein CASSPSGGPLTGELFF.